Following are 22 T cell receptor beta chains from one sample sequenced in a study of beta chain features in type 1 diabetes. All of the isolated RNA was reverse transcribed, so expressed TCRB transcripts were sequenced. Sequencing was performed with immunoSEQ multiplex PCR; in TCRdb, only in-frame clones are kept and a portion is missing. The repertoire holds just over 450,000 clones, with roughly 31% as singletons. Sample: naive CD4+ T cells from blood. These receptor sequences come from a young man in good health.

This chain joins TRBV10-3 and TRBJ2-3; 8 bases are shared with TRBD2. V lost 6 bases to trimming and J lost 4 bases; unmatched junction nucleotides: 9. Germline V gives CDR1 ENHRY, CDR2 SYGVKD. The CDR3 consists of 15 residues. The CDR3, as DNA: TGTGCCATCAGAGCGGCGGGAGGTTATGCAGATACGCAGTATTTT. Protein: CAIRAAGGYADTQYF.

The chain couples TRBV5-1 to TRBJ2-2, with TRBD1 identical over 8 bases. V trimming: 5 bases; J trimming: 1 base; junction bases outside the gene matches: 4. This CDR3 region has 15 residues. Germline loops: CDR1 SGHRS, CDR2 YFSETQ. CDR3 sequence: CASRSGTGNTGELFF. The CDR3 coding sequence is TGCGCCAGCAGGTCCGGGACAGGGAACACCGGGGAGCTGTTTTTT.

This clone was counted a few times. The J gene is TRBJ2-7, the V gene TRBV27; 9 nucleotides match TRBD1. This CDR3 is built from 13 residues. With 6 bases clipped from V and 3 bases from J, the junction kept 3 bases outside the gene matches. Germline CDR1 reads MNHEY; CDR2 reads SMNVEV (reference sequence). The DNA of the CDR3 is TGTGCCAGCAGGGGGGACAGGGTCTACGAGCAGTACTTC. It specifies CASRGDRVYEQYF.

In this sample, this clone turned up a few times. V usage is TRBV27 and J usage is TRBJ1-2, with a tentative D call TRBD1 (6 bases). Trimming stripped 3 bases from V and 2 bases from J, with 7 bases between. Per germline, CDR1 MNHEY and CDR2 SMNVEV (reference sequence). The CDR3 has 13 amino acids. In nucleotides, the CDR3 is TGTGCCAGCAGTTTCGACAGGAACTATGGCTACACCTTC. It specifies CASSFDRNYGYTF.

This clone was seen only a few times. CDR3 residues: CASSSRGDQETQYF. CDR3 DNA: TGTGCCAGCAGCTCTAGAGGGGACCAAGAGACCCAGTACTTC. The rearrangement uses TRBV7-2 and TRBJ2-5, with D possibly being TRBD1 or TRBD2 (5 bases each). Germline CDR1 is SGHTA and CDR2 is FQGNSA. This CDR3 comprises 14 residues. V was pared by 4 bases and J by 0 bases, with 9 bases between.

In its sample, this clone was seen a few times. V is TRBV30 and J is TRBJ1-1; D call uncertain. Trimming took off 2 bases at V and 7 bases at J, with 11 bases between the two ends. The CDR3 is made up of 12 amino acids. Per the germline V gene, CDR1 is GTSNPN and CDR2 is SVGIG (reference sequence). Here the CDR3 reads CAWSHGEREAFF. DNA for the CDR3: TGTGCCTGGAGTCACGGGGAACGTGAAGCTTTCTTT.

The V call is TRBV27, the J call TRBJ2-3, with 8 bases aligning to TRBD2. The germline gives CDR1 MNHEY, CDR2 SMNVEV (reference sequence). The CDR3 sequence is 12 residues long. V lost 6 bases to trimming and J lost 6 bases; unmatched junction nucleotides: 2. The CDR3: CASRRLADTQYF. The CDR3 bases are TGTGCCAGCAGGCGACTAGCGGATACGCAGTATTTT.

The V gene is TRBV5-4, the J gene TRBJ2-2, with 7 bases identical to TRBD1. Germline V gene sequence: CDR1 SGHNT, CDR2 YYREEE (reference sequence). This CDR3 has 14 residues. V lost 2 bases and J lost 6; bases outside the gene matches: 4. CDR3 in amino acids: CASSLQGFAGELFF. The CDR3 coding sequence is TGTGCCAGCAGCTTACAGGGGTTCGCCGGGGAGCTGTTTTTT. Full variable domain (remainder filled in from reference TRBV5-4 and TRBJ2-2): ETGVTQSPTHLIKTRGQQVTLRCSSQSGHNTVSWYQQALGQGPQFIFQYYREEENGRGNFPPRFSGLQFPNYSSELNVNALELDDSALYLCASSLQGFAGELFFGEGSRLTVL.

The chain combines TRBV10-3 with TRBJ2-5; 9 positions agree with TRBD2. CDR1 ENHRY and CDR2 SYGVKD come from the germline V gene. The CDR3 runs to 15 residues. The junction had 6 bases not matched to a gene; V was cut back by 3 bases and J by 4 bases. This chain's CDR3 is CAISEWAGGRETQYF. The CDR3 nucleotides are TGTGCCATCAGTGAATGGGCGGGAGGGAGAGAGACCCAGTACTTC.

This clone has only a few counts. The chain uses TRBV6-1 and TRBJ2-7; TRBD2 matches at 7 bases. V lost 0 bases and J lost 2; bases outside the gene matches: 7. The CDR3 sequence is 16 residues long. Germline V gene lookup returns CDR1 MNHNS and CDR2 SASEGT. CDR3 amino acids: CASSEAGAGSAYEQYF. DNA of the CDR3: TGTGCCAGCAGTGAAGCTGGAGCGGGGTCGGCCTACGAGCAGTACTTC.

In its sample, this clone was seen a few times. The rearrangement links TRBV15 to TRBJ2-7; 7 nucleotides agree with TRBD1. The CDR3 runs 16 residues. With 3 bases clipped from V and 3 bases from J, the junction kept 11 bases outside the gene matches. Germline assignment: CDR1 LNHNV and CDR2 YYDKDF (reference sequence). CDR3 coding DNA: TGTGCCACCAGCAGGAGGGGAACCGGGACAGTCTACGAGCAGTACTTC. It translates to CATSRRGTGTVYEQYF.

V and J are TRBV21-1 and TRBJ2-7; TRBD2 reflects the table's D call only, with no check against the DNA. TRBV21-1 is an annotated pseudogene. The CDR3 sequence is 15 residues long. CDR3 coding DNA: TGTGCCAGCAGCAAAGCCCCGGGGTTGGCCTACGAGCAGTACTTC. It encodes CASSKAPGLAYEQYF.

This clone has more than one count but fewer than ten. The CDR3 sequence is CASSHSGPGRTQYF. The CDR3 bases are TGTGCCAGCAGCCACTCAGGGCCCGGGCGGACCCAGTACTTC. V is TRBV14 and J is TRBJ2-5, with D possibly matching TRBD1 (5 bases). Germline V gene sequence: CDR1 SGHDN, CDR2 FVKESK. The V gene lost 3 bases and the J gene lost 7 bases, with 15 bases spanning the gap. The length of the CDR3 is 14 residues.

This clone was counted a few times. The rearrangement uses TRBV4-3 and TRBJ2-3; D is perhaps TRBD2 (5 bases). CDR3 length equals 16 residues. The germline CDR1 and CDR2 sequences are LGHNA and YSLEER. The V end was cut by 3 bases, the J end by 4 bases, with 17 bases between. The CDR3 nucleotides read TGCGCCAGCAGCCATCTCAGCGGAGGCCCCCCAGATACGCAGTATTTT. Residues: CASSHLSGGPPDTQYF.

The chain carries TRBV4-2 and TRBJ2-7; tentative D call: TRBD1 (6 bases). Trimming shortened V by 2 bases and J by 0 bases, and 11 bases separated the two germline ends. The germline V gene has CDR1 LGHNA and CDR2 YNFKEQ. The length of the CDR3 is 15 residues. The CDR3 DNA follows: TGTGCCAGCAGCCAAAGACAGGCTAACTCCTACGAGCAGTACTTC. Amino acids: CASSQRQANSYEQYF.

This clone was observed a few times. This sample includes further DNA sequences coding for the same CDR3. The J gene is TRBJ2-1, the V gene TRBV7-2; D is ambiguous. The CDR3 contains 14 residues. The germline V gene encodes CDR1 SGHTA and CDR2 FQGNSA. The V gene lost 1 base and the J gene lost 0 bases, with 4 bases spanning the gap. The CDR3 loop is CASSLESSYNEQFF. The CDR3 nucleotides read TGTGCCAGCAGCTTAGAGAGCTCCTACAATGAGCAGTTCTTC.

The chain links TRBV15 to TRBJ2-1; TRBD2 agrees at 10 bases. The CDR3 has 15 amino acids. Unmatched junction bases numbered 5, after V lost 5 bases and J lost 4 bases. Per germline, CDR1 LNHNV and CDR2 YYDKDF (reference sequence). CDR3 loop: CATSQGLAVYNEQFF. CDR3 bases: TGTGCCACCAGCCAAGGACTAGCGGTATACAATGAGCAGTTCTTC. The complete variable domain, with remaining parts taken from reference TRBV15 and TRBJ2-1, reads DAMVIQNPRYQVTQFGKPVTLSCSQTLNHNVMYWYQQKSSQAPKLLFHYYDKDFNNEADTPDNFQSRRPNTSFCFLDIRSPGLGDTAMYLCATSQGLAVYNEQFFGPGTRLTVL.

This clone came up a few times. The chain uses TRBV28 and TRBJ2-1; tentative D call: TRBD2 (7 bases). CDR1 and CDR2 from the germline V gene are MDHEN and SYDVKM. CDR3 length: 16 amino acids. Trimming stripped 4 bases from V and 6 bases from J, with 19 bases between. In DNA form, the CDR3 reads TGTGCCAGCAGTTGGGGGGGCGAGGGACGGTCCAATGAGCAGTTCTTC. Amino acids: CASSWGGEGRSNEQFF.

In this sample, this clone turned up a few times. The rearrangement links TRBV4-2 to TRBJ2-1; no clear D gene. The CDR3 has 17 residues. Per the germline V gene, CDR1 is LGHNA and CDR2 is YNFKEQ. The germline V and J ends were trimmed by 0 bases and 0 bases, with 12 bases remaining between them. Written as DNA, the CDR3 is TGTGCCAGCAGCCAAGAGGCTCGCTGGGGCTCCTACAATGAGCAGTTCTTC. This gives the protein CASSQEARWGSYNEQFF.

This clone occurred a few times. The chain combines TRBV29-1 with TRBJ2-1; tentatively, D is TRBD1 or TRBD2 (6 bases each). Deletions cut 4 bases from V and 5 bases from J, with 12 bases between. The germline V gene encodes CDR1 SQVTM and CDR2 ANQGSEA. The CDR3 extends over 13 amino acids. DNA for the CDR3: TGCAGCGTTGTGGGGGGCGTCCACAATGAGCAGTTCTTC. Protein sequence: CSVVGGVHNEQFF.

CDR3 region: CASSRTAAGSSYNEQFF. In nucleotides, the CDR3 is TGCGCCAGCAGCCGTACCGCAGCGGGAAGCTCCTACAATGAGCAGTTCTTC. V usage is TRBV4-1 and J usage is TRBJ2-1; the match to TRBD2 covers 7 bases. CDR3 size: 17 residues. V shed 4 bases, J shed 0 bases, and the junction held 9 bases outside the gene matches. In germline, CDR1 is MGHRA, CDR2 YSYEKL.

On this clone: The same CDR3 arises from other DNA sequences in this sample as well. The chain combines TRBV9 with TRBJ2-3; D gene ambiguous. Germline CDR1 and CDR2: SGDLS and YYNGEE. The length of the CDR3 is 12 residues. Trimming took off 0 bases at V and 5 bases at J, with 4 bases between the two ends. The DNA for the CDR3 is TGTGCCAGCAGCGTAGGAGAAGATACGCAGTATTTT. It is translated as CASSVGEDTQYF.